This T cell receptor (beta chain) comes out of a study of neurological immune-mediated disorders. The study, taken as a whole, reports: The level of TCR clonal expansion was highest in patients with HTLV-1-associated myelopathy and lowest in multiple sclerosis, where it fell below the level seen in healthy controls. Subjects shared no identical expanded-clone CDR3 amino acid sequences, suggesting private TCR-beta repertoires in all groups.

This clonotype was picked up many times. The antigen is undetermined. With 0 bases clipped from V and 5 bases from J, the junction kept 7 bases outside the gene matches. CDR1 is WNHNN, CDR2 SYGVQD, per germline (reference sequence). The CDR3 is 16 amino acids. 2 million unsorted PBMCs were stored in RNAlater at -80 °C before RNA extraction. The cDNA was synthesized by means of template-switch 5'RACE, which was carried out with 10-nucleotide random UMIs. TCRdb ran MiXCR on the 5' RACE reads and lists one entry per CDR3 protein. Among tens of thousands of distinct CDR3 sequences listed, roughly 13% were seen once.

Material: PBMCs. The receptor was derived from a woman aged 55-75 years with HTLV-1-associated myelopathy (HAM/TSP). This sequence joins TRBV10-1 and TRBJ2-3; 8 bases fit TRBD2. CDR3 sequence: CASSESVAGGRDTQYF. For the CDR3, the DNA is TGCGCCAGCAGTGAGTCGGTGGCGGGAGGTCGAGATACGCAGTATTTT.